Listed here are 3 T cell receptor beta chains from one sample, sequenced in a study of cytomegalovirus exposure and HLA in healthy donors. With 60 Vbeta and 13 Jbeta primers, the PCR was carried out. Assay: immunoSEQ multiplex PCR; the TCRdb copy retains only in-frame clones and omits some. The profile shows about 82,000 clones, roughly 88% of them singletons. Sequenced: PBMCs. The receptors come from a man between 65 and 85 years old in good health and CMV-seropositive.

Written as DNA, the CDR3 is TGCGCCAGCACCTGGGACAGGATGAACACCGGGGAGCTGTTTTTT. It is translated as CASTWDRMNTGELFF. The V gene is TRBV4-1, the J gene TRBJ2-2; 8 bases line up with TRBD1. V was clipped by 7 bases and J by 1 base; unmatched bases: 5. Germline CDR1 MGHRA, CDR2 YSYEKL. The CDR3 has 15 amino acids.

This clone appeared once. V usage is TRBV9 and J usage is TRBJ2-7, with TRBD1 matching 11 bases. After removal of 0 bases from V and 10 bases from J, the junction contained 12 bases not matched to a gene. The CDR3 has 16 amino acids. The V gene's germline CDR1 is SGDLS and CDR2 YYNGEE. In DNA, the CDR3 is TGTGCCAGCAGCGTAGACGGACAGGGGGCCTCCTCGCGTCAGTACTTC. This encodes CASSVDGQGASSRQYF. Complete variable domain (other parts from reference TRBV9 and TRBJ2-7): DSGVTQTPKHLITATGQRVTLRCSPRSGDLSVYWYQQSLDQGLQFLIQYYNGEERAKGNILERFSAQQFPDLHSELNLSSLELGDSALYFCASSVDGQGASSRQYFGPGTRLTVT.

The CDR3 DNA follows: TGTGCCAGCAGCCCACAGGGGGGGGACACTGAAGCTTTCTTT. Amino acid sequence: CASSPQGGDTEAFF. The chain combines TRBV7-2 with TRBJ1-1; 8 bases match TRBD1. Germline CDR1 and CDR2: SGHTA and FQGNSA. V lost 5 bases, J lost 3 bases, and 5 bases stayed unmatched. The CDR3 length is 14 residues.